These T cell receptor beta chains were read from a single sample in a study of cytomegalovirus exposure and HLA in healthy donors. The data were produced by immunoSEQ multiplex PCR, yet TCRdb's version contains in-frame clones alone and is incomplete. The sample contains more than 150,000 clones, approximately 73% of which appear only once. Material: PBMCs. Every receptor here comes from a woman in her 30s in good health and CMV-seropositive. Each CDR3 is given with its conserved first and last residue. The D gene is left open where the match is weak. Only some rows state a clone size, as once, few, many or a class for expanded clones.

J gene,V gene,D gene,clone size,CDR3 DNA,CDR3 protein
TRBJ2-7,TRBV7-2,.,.,TGTGCCAGCAGCATCACCCCCGGGACAAAGTACGAGCAGTACTTC,CASSITPGTKYEQYF
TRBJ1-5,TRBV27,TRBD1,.,TGTGCCAGCGGGTCCGGGACAGGGTATAATCAGCCCCAGCATTTT,CASGSGTGYNQPQHF
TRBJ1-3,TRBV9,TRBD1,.,TGTGCCAGCAGCGTAGCCCTAGGGGACAGCTCTATCTCTGGAAACACCATATATTTT,CASSVALGDSSISGNTIYF
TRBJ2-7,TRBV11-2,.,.,TGTGCCAGCAGCGGTTCGGCAGGGGACTCCTACGAGCAGTACTTC,CASSGSAGDSYEQYF
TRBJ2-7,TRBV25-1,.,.,TGTGCCAGCAGTGAATCTCCAGGGAACCAGGGGGAGCAGTACTTC,CASSESPGNQGEQYF
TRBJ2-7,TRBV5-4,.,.,TGTGCCAGCAGCTTGGCGGGTCCAGGGTCCTACGAGCAGTACTTC,CASSLAGPGSYEQYF
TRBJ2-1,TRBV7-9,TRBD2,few,TGTGCCAGCAGCCTAGGGGGACTAGCGGGCTACAATGAGCAGTTCTTC,CASSLGGLAGYNEQFF
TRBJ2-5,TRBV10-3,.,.,TGTGCCATCAGTGAGTGGTTGGGGGGTCAAGAGACCCAGTACTTC,CAISEWLGGQETQYF
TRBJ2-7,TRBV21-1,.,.,TGTGCCAGCAGGCAAACAGGGCCCTCCTACTACGAGCAGTACTTC,CASRQTGPSYYEQYF
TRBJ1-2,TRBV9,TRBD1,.,TGTGCCAGCACCCCACAGGGGATGGACTATGGCTACACCTTC,CASTPQGMDYGYTF
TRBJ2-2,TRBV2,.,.,TGTGCCAGCATACAAGCGGGGAACACCGGGGAGCTGTTTTTT,CASIQAGNTGELFF
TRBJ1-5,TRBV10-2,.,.,TGCGCCAGCAGTGAGTTCGGCAATCAGCCCCAGCATTTT,CASSEFGNQPQHF
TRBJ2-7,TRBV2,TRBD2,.,TGTGCCAGCAGTGTTCTTCGAGCGGGGGGCTACGAGCAGTACTTC,CASSVLRAGGYEQYF
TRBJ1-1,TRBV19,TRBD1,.,TGTGCCAGTAGTATGGACAGGGGGGGCACTGAAGCTTTCTTT,CASSMDRGGTEAFF
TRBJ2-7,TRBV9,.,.,TGTGCCAGCAGCACGAACAGATACTCCTACGAGCAGTACTTC,CASSTNRYSYEQYF
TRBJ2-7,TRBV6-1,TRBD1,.,TGTGCCAGCAGTTCCCCGGACAGGGGGACCTACGAGCAGTACTTC,CASSSPDRGTYEQYF
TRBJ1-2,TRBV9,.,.,TGTGCCAGCAGCGCGGCGGACATTTACTATGGCTACACCTTC,CASSAADIYYGYTF
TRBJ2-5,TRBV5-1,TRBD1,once,TGCGCCAGCAGCTTGGGGACAGGGAAGGAGACCCAGTACTTC,CASSLGTGKETQYF
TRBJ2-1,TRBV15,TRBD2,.,TGTGCCACCAGCAGACCACGGGCGGGGGAGAGGCACAATGAGCAGTTCTTC,CATSRPRAGERHNEQFF
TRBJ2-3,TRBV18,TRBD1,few,TGTGCCAGCTCACCAAGGGACAGGGTCGATACGCAGTATTTT,CASSPRDRVDTQYF
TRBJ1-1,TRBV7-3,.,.,TGTGCCAGCAGCTTAGGGCACAGTATGAACACTGAAGCTTTCTTT,CASSLGHSMNTEAFF
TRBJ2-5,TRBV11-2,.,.,TGTGCCAGCAGCAAGGGGGACCTCCAGTACCAAGAGACTCAGTACTTC,CASSKGDLQYQETQYF
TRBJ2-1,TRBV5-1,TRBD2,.,TGCGCCAGCAGCTTGGGCGGGGGATCGAATGAGCAGTTCTTC,CASSLGGGSNEQFF
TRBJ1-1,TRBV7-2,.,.,TGTGCCAGCAGCTTAGACCGGTGGGGGCTCACTGAAGCTTTCTTT,CASSLDRWGLTEAFF
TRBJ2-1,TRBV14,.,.,TGTGCCAGCAGCCAAGGAGGTAGTAGGCAGCCGAAGAACAATGAGCAGTTCTTC,CASSQGGSRQPKNNEQFF
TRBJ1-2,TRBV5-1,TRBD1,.,TGCGCCAGCAGCCCCGGGACAGGGAGTACTGGCTACACCTTC,CASSPGTGSTGYTF
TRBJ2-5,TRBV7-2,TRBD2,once,TGTGCCAGCACCTTCGGGGGGGCGGGAGAGACCCAGTACTTC,CASTFGGAGETQYF
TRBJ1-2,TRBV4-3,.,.,TGCGCCAGCAGCCAAGACGGGGGATCCTATGGCTACACCTTC,CASSQDGGSYGYTF
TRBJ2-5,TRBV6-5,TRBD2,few,TGTGCCAGCAGTTCCAGACTAGCGGGGCAAGAGACCCAGTACTTC,CASSSRLAGQETQYF
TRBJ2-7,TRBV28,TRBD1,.,TGTGCCAGCGGTGGGGACAGGGGCGTATACGCGCAGTACTTC,CASGGDRGVYAQYF